Detailed here is one T cell receptor (beta chain). This receptor's antigen is unknown. There are no base qualities to consult, and no much larger clone falls within one base. This entry is derived from a study of blood T cells in healthy people across ages (dated by TCRdb to between 2014 and 2017). About the full investigation: In model experiments, template switching captured roughly one uniquely barcoded TCR beta cDNA molecule for every two T cells. The study measured age-related changes in TCR beta repertoire diversity using deep sequencing normalized with unique cDNA molecular identifiers. Donors were grouped into four age groups: young (average 16 years), middle-aged (over 35), aged (around 56) and long-lived (about 90). To avoid experimental bias, donors of different ages were randomly spread across the sequencing lanes. Two additional independent replicas of 1 million unique cDNA reads from the same blood draw were analyzed for two donors (one aged 18 to 29 and one aged 80 or older).

Receptor libraries were prepared by 5' RACE. A second about 7 to 11 cycle PCR used a sample-barcoded 5' primer and a J-beta primer mix. A unique molecular identifier was introduced onto each TCR beta cDNA molecule by a template-switch 5' adaptor carrying 12 random nucleotides. At least 2.5 million CDR3-containing paired-end reads were obtained from each sample. The Mint cDNA synthesis kit, primed by a TRBC-specific oligonucleotide, was used to synthesize first-strand cDNA from all RNA. All cDNA was treated with uracil-DNA glycosylase and then went through a first 18-cycle PCR with the universal primers M1SS and BC2_uni_R. The source study handled its data this way. Each sample was normalized by randomly selecting 1 million high-quality reads, each carrying a distinct molecular identifier. Reads with shared molecular identifiers were discarded instead of being binned into consensus sequences. MiTCR, with a Q25 quality threshold and the strictest error-elimination algorithm, was used for CDR3 identification, clonotype clustering and error correction. A nonparametric unseen species model with Euler transformation was used to estimate a lower bound on total TCR beta diversity. In-frame beta chains were kept once TCRdb had trimmed the public reads at Q25 with fastp and called clones with MiXCR. Entries that share a CDR3 protein sequence are merged under the most common genes and DNA. TCRdb's processing, not the study's, gives the V and J calls here. For this sample the table gives around 1,800,000 distinct CDR3 sequences, of which about 39% were detected only once. The ten largest clones take up 20% to 25% of the sample.

Systemically healthy Caucasian individuals from Russia, around 38 in total and aged about 6 to 100 years, were included as donors. Each donor gave ten milliliters of peripheral blood, collected into EDTA-treated Vacutainer tubes. Ficoll-Paque density-gradient centrifugation was used to isolate PBMCs, with at least 7 million obtained per sample. Trizol reagent was used to extract total RNA from the PBMCs, yielding at least 6 micrograms per sample. For every donor, an aliquot of PBMCs went through flow cytometry to measure the percentages of naive CD45RAhigh/CD27high T cells. V gives up 1 base and J gives up 8 bases, and the segment between their germline ends measures 14 bases. CDR3 length: 14 amino acids, cysteine to phenylalanine. Here the CDR3 DNA is all that survives: 42 bases in frame from base 1. As encoded in the germline V gene, CDR1 is LGHNA while CDR2 is YSLEER. Study-wide conclusions, independent of this receptor: Compared with the aged group, the long-lived group had more naive CD4+ T cells, fewer expanded clones and increased TCR diversity, suggesting age selection. Donor CMV infection status was unknown, potentially confounding age-related changes in expanded clonotypes. Estimates of total diversity from one million sequenced T cells were regarded as lower bounds and underestimates. Observed TCR beta diversity per million T cells fell roughly linearly with age, and a significant reduction was already apparent by age around 44. Since profiling was done on bulk unsorted PBMCs, naive and antigen-experienced compartments could not be conclusively compared. The percentage of naive T cells measured by flow cytometry correlated strongly with observed TCR beta diversity.

The chain is assembled from TRBV4-3 and TRBJ1-2; the D gene is perhaps TRBD1, on 5 matching bases. The source is a human donor in good health. Sequences were obtained from blood. CDR3 reads: CASSQVKGPGGYTF. The nucleotide sequence reads TGCGCCAGCAGCCAAGTAAAGGGGCCCGGCGGCTACACCTTC.